The source of this T cell receptor beta chain is a study of blood T cell repertoires in COVID-19. Repertoires were generated with immunoSEQ multiplex PCR, while TCRdb's copy carries only in-frame clones and drops some. The profile covers tens of thousands of clones, with about four fifths appearing a single time and about 2% taken by the ten largest. The germline gives CDR1 LNHDA, CDR2 SQIVND (reference sequence). This CDR3 contains 15 residues. V lost 7 bases and J 0 bases, leaving 16 bases between the germline ends. This TCR derives from a woman in her 70s with acute or convalescent COVID-19. The chain links TRBV19 to TRBJ2-7; D not resolved. The sequencing input was peripheral blood. The CDR3 sequence is CASTFGVGSSYEQYF. In DNA, the CDR3 is TGTGCCAGTACATTCGGAGTCGGAAGCTCCTACGAGCAGTACTTC.